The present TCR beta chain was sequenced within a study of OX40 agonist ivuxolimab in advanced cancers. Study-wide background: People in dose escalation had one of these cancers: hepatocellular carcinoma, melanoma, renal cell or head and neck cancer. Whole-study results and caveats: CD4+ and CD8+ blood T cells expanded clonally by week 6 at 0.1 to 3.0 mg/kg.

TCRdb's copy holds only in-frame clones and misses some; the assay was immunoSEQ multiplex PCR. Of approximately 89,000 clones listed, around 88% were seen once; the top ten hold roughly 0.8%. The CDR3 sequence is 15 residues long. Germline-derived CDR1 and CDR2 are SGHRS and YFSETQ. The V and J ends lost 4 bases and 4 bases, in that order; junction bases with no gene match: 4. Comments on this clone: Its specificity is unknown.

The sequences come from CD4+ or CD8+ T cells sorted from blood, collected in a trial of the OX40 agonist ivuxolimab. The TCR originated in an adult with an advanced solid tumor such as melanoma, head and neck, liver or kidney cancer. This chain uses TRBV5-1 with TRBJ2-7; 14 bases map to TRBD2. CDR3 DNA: TGCGCCAGCAGCGACGGGACTAGCGGGAGATACGAGCAGTACTTC. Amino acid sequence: CASSDGTSGRYEQYF.